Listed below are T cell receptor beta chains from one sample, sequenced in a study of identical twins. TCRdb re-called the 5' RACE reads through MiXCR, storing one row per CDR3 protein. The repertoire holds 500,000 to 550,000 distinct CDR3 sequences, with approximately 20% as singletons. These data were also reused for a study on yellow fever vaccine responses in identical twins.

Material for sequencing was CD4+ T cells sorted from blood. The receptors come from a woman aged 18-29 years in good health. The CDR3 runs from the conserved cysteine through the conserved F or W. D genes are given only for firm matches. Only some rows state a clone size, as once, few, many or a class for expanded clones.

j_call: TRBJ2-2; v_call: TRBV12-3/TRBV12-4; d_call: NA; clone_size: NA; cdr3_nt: TGTGCCAGCAGTATCGGACTTGAGCTGTTTTTT; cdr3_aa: CASSIGLELFF
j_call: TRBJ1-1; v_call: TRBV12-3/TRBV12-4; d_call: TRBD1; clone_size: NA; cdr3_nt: TGTGCCAGCAGGGGGGAGACAGGGAGGGCTTTCTTT; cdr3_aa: CASRGETGRAFF
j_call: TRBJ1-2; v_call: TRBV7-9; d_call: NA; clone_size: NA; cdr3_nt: TGTGCCAGCAGCTTGGACACAGCTAACTATGGCTACACCTTC; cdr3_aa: CASSLDTANYGYTF
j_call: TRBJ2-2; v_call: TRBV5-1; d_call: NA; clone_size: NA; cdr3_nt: TGCGCCAGCAGCGAGGCCGGGACAACGAACACCGGGGAGCTGTTTTTT; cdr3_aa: CASSEAGTTNTGELFF
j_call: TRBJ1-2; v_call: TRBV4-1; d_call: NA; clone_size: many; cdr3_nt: TGCGCCAGCAGCCCCCTAGGACTGGACAGTAGTGAAGGCTACACCTTC; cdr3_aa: CASSPLGLDSSEGYTF
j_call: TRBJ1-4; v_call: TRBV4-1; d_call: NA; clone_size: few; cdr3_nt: TGCGCCAGCAGCCAGGGCATGTTTCGGGGTAATGAAAAACTGTTTTTT; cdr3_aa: CASSQGMFRGNEKLFF
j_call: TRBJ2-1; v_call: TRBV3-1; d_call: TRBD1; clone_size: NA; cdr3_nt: TGTGCCAGCAGCCAGGGGGCTCCGGGACAGGGGCCCCACTACTACAATGAGCAGTTCTTC; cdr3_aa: CASSQGAPGQGPHYYNEQFF
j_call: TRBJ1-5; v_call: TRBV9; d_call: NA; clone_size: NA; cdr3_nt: TGTGCCAGCAGCCCCGGACCGATAAGCAATCAGCCCCAGCATTTT; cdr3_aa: CASSPGPISNQPQHF
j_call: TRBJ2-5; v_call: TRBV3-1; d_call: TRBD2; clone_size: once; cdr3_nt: TGTGCCAGCAGCCAAGGAGATCGAGCGGGGCCCGCAGAGACCCAGTACTTC; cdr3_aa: CASSQGDRAGPAETQYF
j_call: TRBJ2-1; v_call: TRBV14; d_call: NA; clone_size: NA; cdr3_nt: TGTGCCAGCAGCCAAGTTAATCGCAAGGGGTTCTATGGCAATGAGCAGTTCTTC; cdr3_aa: CASSQVNRKGFYGNEQFF
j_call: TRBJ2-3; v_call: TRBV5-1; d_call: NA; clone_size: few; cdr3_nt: TGCGCCAGCAGCTTAGCGACACACCCTAGCACAGATACGCAGTATTTT; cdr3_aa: CASSLATHPSTDTQYF
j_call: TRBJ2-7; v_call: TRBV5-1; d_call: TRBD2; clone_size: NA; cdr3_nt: TGCGCCAGCAGTGCCCCACAGGGACTAGCGGGAGTGGGCTACGAGCAGTACTTC; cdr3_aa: CASSAPQGLAGVGYEQYF
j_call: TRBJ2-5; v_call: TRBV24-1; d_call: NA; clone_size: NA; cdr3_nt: TGTGCCACCAGTGAGGGCCACGAGACCCAGTACTTC; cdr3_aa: CATSEGHETQYF
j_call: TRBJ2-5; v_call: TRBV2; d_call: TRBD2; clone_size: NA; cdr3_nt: TGTGCCAGCAGCTTTAGCGGGAGCCTGGAGACCCAGTACTTC; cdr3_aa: CASSFSGSLETQYF
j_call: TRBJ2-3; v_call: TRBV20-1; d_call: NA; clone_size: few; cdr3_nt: TGCAGTGCCAGGGGCGTTCTCCTTGCAGATACGCAGTATTTT; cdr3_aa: CSARGVLLADTQYF
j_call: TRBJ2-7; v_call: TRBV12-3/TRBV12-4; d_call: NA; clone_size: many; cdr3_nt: TGTGCCAGCAGTTTAGGAACAGGAAACTACGAGCAGTACTTC; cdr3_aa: CASSLGTGNYEQYF
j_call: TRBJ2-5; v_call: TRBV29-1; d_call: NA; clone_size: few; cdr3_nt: TGCAGCGTTAAAAGGGTCGGGGCGCAAGAAGAGACCCAGTACTTC; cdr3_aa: CSVKRVGAQEETQYF
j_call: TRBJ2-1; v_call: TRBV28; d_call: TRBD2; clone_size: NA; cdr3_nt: TGTGCCAGCAGATCCACTAGCGGGAGTAGCGGTGAGCAGTTCTTC; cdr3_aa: CASRSTSGSSGEQFF
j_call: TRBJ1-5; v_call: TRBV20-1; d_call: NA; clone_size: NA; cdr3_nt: TGCAGTGCTCTCTCCGCAGGGGCTGGTCAGCCCCAGCATTTT; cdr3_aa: CSALSAGAGQPQHF
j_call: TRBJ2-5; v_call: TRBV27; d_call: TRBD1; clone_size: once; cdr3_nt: TGTGCCAGCAGTTTGCGGTACCTCGGACAGGGCCAAGAGACCCAGTACTTC; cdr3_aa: CASSLRYLGQGQETQYF
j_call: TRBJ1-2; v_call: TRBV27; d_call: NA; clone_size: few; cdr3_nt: TGTGCCAGCAGTTTTCGGGGGCTGGATGGCTACACCTTC; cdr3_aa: CASSFRGLDGYTF
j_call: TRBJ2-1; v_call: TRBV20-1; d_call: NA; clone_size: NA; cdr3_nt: TGCAGTGCTAGAGATCAGAGGGCGAGCTCCTACAATGAGCAGTTCTTC; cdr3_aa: CSARDQRASSYNEQFF
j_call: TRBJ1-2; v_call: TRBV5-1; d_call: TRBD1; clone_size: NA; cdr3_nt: TGCGCCAGCAGCCCCGGGACAGATGGCTACACCTTC; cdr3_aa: CASSPGTDGYTF